This T cell receptor beta chain was sequenced in a study of post-analysis software for immune sequencing data. Broader study findings: TRBV5-6, TRBV5-1 and TRBV20-1 were among four or five TRBV segments more frequent in patients than controls.

The authors incorporated unique molecular identifiers into the TCR beta cDNA libraries. Via MiXCR, TCRdb re-called the PCR reads, giving one row per CDR3 protein. The repertoire holds approximately 630,000 distinct CDR3 sequences, with 59% as singletons. The CDR3 has 13 amino acids. Germline CDR1 SGHRS, CDR2 YFSETQ. About this clonotype itself: Its antigen remains unknown. One end of the junction fails to match germline, which may point to a read error.

The receptor was isolated from a girl aged 2-10 years with multiple sclerosis. Sequencing was performed on blood. The chain couples TRBV5-1 to TRBJ2-7; D is perhaps TRBD2 (6 bases). CDR3 coding DNA: TGTGCCAGCAGTTCCGGGAGTCCCTACGAGCAGTACTTC. Translation: CASSSGSPYEQYF. Together with reference TRBV5-1 and TRBJ2-7, the CDR3 gives the full variable domain: KAGVTQTPRYLIKTRGQQVTLSCSPISGHRSVSWYQQTPGQGLQFLFEYFSETQRNKGNFPGRFSGRQFSNSRSEMNVSTLELGDSALYLCASSSGSPYEQYFGPGTRLTVT.